Reported below is one T cell receptor beta chain. The sample is drawn from a study of blood T cell repertoires in COVID-19. Study-level background: From T cells, B-cell-depleted T cells, or PBMCs came the material, which was cDNA or gDNA.

CDR1 SGHNT and CDR2 YYREEE come from the germline V gene (reference sequence). V was pared by 0 bases and J by 7 bases, with 5 bases of the junction left unmatched. The CDR3 has 15 residues. Here immunoSEQ multiplex PCR was the method, and the copy in TCRdb shows in-frame clones only, minus some. The sample contains approximately 210,000 clones, over 80% of which appear only once. The chain joins TRBV5-4 to TRBJ1-5, with TRBD1 identical over 9 bases. Sequences were obtained from peripheral blood. The receptor was derived from a man between 60 and 75 years old with COVID-19, enrolled during active disease. CDR3 bases: TGTGCCAGCAGCTTGGTTGGGGACAGGGTACAGCCCCAGCATTTT. This encodes CASSLVGDRVQPQHF.